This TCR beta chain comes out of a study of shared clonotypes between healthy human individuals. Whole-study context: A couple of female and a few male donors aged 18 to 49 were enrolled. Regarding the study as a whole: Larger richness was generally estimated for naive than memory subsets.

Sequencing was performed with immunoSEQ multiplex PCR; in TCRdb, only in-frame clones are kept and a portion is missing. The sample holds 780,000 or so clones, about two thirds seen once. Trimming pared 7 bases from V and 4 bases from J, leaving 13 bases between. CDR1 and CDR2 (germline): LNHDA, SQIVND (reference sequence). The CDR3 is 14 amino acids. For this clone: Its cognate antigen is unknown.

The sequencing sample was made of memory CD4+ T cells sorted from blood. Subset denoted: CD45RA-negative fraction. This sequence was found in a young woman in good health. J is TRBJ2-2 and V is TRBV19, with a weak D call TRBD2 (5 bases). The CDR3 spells CASIARTLTGELFF. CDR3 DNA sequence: TGTGCCAGTATTGCGAGGACTCTCACCGGGGAGCTGTTTTTT.